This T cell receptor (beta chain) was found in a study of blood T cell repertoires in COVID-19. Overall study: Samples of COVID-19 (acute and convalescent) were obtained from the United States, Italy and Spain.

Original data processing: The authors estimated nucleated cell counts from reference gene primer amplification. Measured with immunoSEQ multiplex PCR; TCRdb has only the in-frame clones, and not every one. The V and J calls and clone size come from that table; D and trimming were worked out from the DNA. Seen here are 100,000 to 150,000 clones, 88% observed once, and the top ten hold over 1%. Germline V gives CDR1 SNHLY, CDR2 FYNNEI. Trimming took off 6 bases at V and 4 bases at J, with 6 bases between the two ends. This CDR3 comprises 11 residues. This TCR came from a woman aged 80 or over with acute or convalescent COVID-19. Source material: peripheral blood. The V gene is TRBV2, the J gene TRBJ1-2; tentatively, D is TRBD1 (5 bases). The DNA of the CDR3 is TGTGCCAGCAGGGACACCTATGGCTACACCTTC. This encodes CASRDTYGYTF.